This is a list of T cell receptor beta chains from one sample in a study of cytomegalovirus exposure and HLA in healthy donors. Profiling relied on immunoSEQ multiplex PCR, and the TCRdb table lists in-frame clones only, not all of them. The top ten clones hold around 4.1% of a sample with around 150,000 clones, about 80% of them seen once. The specimen sequenced was PBMCs. The receptors originated from a man aged 40-55 years in good health and CMV-seropositive. CDR3s leave out the opening cysteine and the closing phenylalanine or tryptophan. Fields, in order: clone size, J gene, V gene, CDR3 protein. Only some rows state a clone size, as once, few, many or a class for expanded clones.

size: NA; J: TRBJ1-6; V: TRBV7-3; CDR3: ASSLRQNSPLH
size: NA; J: TRBJ2-7; V: TRBV6-1; CDR3: ASSDRARGNDEQY
size: NA; J: TRBJ2-2; V: TRBV7-2; CDR3: ASSLWPRGTGELF
size: NA; J: TRBJ2-1; V: TRBV4-1; CDR3: ASSQVPSVRPCSYNEQF
size: NA; J: TRBJ2-3; V: TRBV5-1; CDR3: ASSVQLGDTQY
size: NA; J: TRBJ1-2; V: TRBV27; CDR3: ASSPLRAEGGYT
size: NA; J: TRBJ2-1; V: TRBV2; CDR3: AGRLAGSEQF
size: NA; J: TRBJ2-2; V: TRBV10-3; CDR3: AISGRDRGNTGELF
size: NA; J: TRBJ2-1; V: TRBV6-6; CDR3: ASSYRGGRWYEQF
size: once; J: TRBJ2-7; V: TRBV5-6; CDR3: ASSLVAGGPYEQY
size: NA; J: TRBJ2-2; V: TRBV5-1; CDR3: ASSLDAGGNTGELF
size: NA; J: TRBJ1-6; V: TRBV5-6; CDR3: ASSFRGIGSPLH
size: NA; J: TRBJ1-2; V: TRBV18; CDR3: ASSAGVGGYT
size: NA; J: TRBJ2-3; V: TRBV18; CDR3: ASSPPGQSDTQY
size: NA; J: TRBJ2-2; V: TRBV4-3; CDR3: ASSQDNRDFVRENTGELF
size: NA; J: TRBJ2-7; V: TRBV27; CDR3: ASSWTSGRTYEQY
size: NA; J: TRBJ2-1; V: TRBV29-1; CDR3: SVVRLAGGSLRINEQF
size: NA; J: TRBJ2-2; V: TRBV27; CDR3: ASQDSRITGELF
size: NA; J: TRBJ1-2; V: TRBV9; CDR3: ASSPWTGAGYT
size: NA; J: TRBJ2-1; V: TRBV7-9; CDR3: ASSLLAYNEQF
size: NA; J: TRBJ2-5; V: TRBV14; CDR3: ASSLGLAGFETQY
size: NA; J: TRBJ2-5; V: TRBV7-2; CDR3: ASSSLAGGKETQY
size: few; J: TRBJ1-5; V: TRBV30; CDR3: AWSVGAGNQPQH
size: NA; J: TRBJ1-1; V: TRBV7-9; CDR3: ASSFSVNTEAF
size: NA; J: TRBJ2-7; V: TRBV13; CDR3: ASSTRWEVEQY
size: once; J: TRBJ2-5; V: TRBV4-2; CDR3: ASSQTLAGGGQTQY
size: NA; J: TRBJ2-3; V: TRBV5-4; CDR3: ASSGKGRGDTQY
size: NA; J: TRBJ1-3; V: TRBV5-1; CDR3: ASSLIGRGHGNTIY
size: NA; J: TRBJ1-2; V: TRBV7-9; CDR3: ASSPNKGKENYGYT
size: NA; J: TRBJ2-6; V: TRBV7-9; CDR3: ASSLGRSDSGANVLT
size: NA; J: TRBJ2-7; V: TRBV25-1; CDR3: ASSGWDTSGREQY
size: NA; J: TRBJ2-3; V: TRBV12-5; CDR3: ASALPLGGTDTQY
size: NA; J: TRBJ1-2; V: TRBV14; CDR3: ASSQGGYYGYT
size: NA; J: TRBJ2-7; V: TRBV7-9; CDR3: ASSSRGPYEQY